The 9 T cell receptor beta chains presented below share a single source sample, sequenced in a study of blood T cell repertoires in COVID-19. Method: immunoSEQ multiplex PCR; TCRdb's copy keeps in-frame clones and lacks some. The table includes a few hundred thousand clones, about 86% detected once. The sequenced material came from peripheral blood. The receptors come from a man aged 25 to 40 with active or convalescent COVID-19.

The chain couples TRBV6-6 to TRBJ2-1, with TRBD2 matching 10 bases. The J segment lost 8 bases and the V segment lost 0 bases, leaving 7 bases of the junction unmatched. The CDR3 consists of 16 residues. CDR1 and CDR2 (germline): MNHNY, SVGAGI (reference sequence). CDR3 protein: CASSYSMRLAGDEQFF. The CDR3, as DNA: TGTGCCAGCAGTTACTCGATGCGTCTAGCGGGGGATGAGCAGTTCTTC.

This chain joins TRBV30 and TRBJ2-1, with 9 nucleotides matching TRBD1. CDR1 and CDR2 from the germline V gene are GTSNPN and SVGIG (reference sequence). This CDR3 comprises 15 residues. V lost 2 bases to trimming and J lost 4 bases; unmatched junction nucleotides: 6. CDR3 region: CAWSRTGGVYNEQFF. As DNA, the CDR3 is TGTGCCTGGAGTAGAACAGGGGGCGTGTACAATGAGCAGTTCTTC.

The chain employs TRBV27 and TRBJ2-5, with TRBD2 matching 10 bases. Germline loops: CDR1 MNHEY, CDR2 SMNVEV (reference sequence). This CDR3 has 15 residues. V shed 5 bases and J 0 bases; nucleotides not matched to a gene: 3. The CDR3 DNA is TGTGCCAGCAGTCTTAGCGGGGGGTACCAAGAGACCCAGTACTTC. Its translation is CASSLSGGYQETQYF.

V usage is TRBV30 and J usage is TRBJ1-1, with D unresolved. V was shortened by 2 bases and J by 5 bases, with 6 bases between the two germline ends. The CDR3 covers 11 residues. CDR1 GTSNPN and CDR2 SVGIG come from the germline V gene (reference sequence). CDR3 residues: CAWSSGTEAFF. DNA of the CDR3: TGTGCCTGGAGTTCGGGGACTGAAGCTTTCTTT.

The V and J genes are TRBV2 and TRBJ1-5; 7 nucleotides match TRBD1. CDR1 is SNHLY and CDR2 is FYNNEI in the germline V gene. This CDR3 region has 16 residues. V lost 0 bases, J lost 3 bases, and 5 bases stayed unmatched. The CDR3 bases are TGTGCCAGCAGTGAAGCTCCGGGGACAGCCAATCAGCCCCAGCATTTT. It encodes CASSEAPGTANQPQHF.

This clone has a single count. The chain links TRBV27 to TRBJ1-1; D is possibly TRBD1 (6 bases). This CDR3 is built from 14 residues. Looked up from germline, CDR1 is MNHEY and CDR2 is SMNVEV (reference sequence). V lost 5 bases to trimming and J lost 8 bases, with 18 bases between them. Here the CDR3 DNA reads TGTGCCAGCAGTCCCCTACAGGGAAATCCCGAAGCTTTCTTT. This encodes CASSPLQGNPEAFF.

The CDR3 protein is CASIRTGADTQYF. In nucleotides, the CDR3 is TGTGCCAGCATCAGGACAGGGGCAGATACGCAGTATTTT. The chain couples TRBV7-9 to TRBJ2-3, with 9 bases identical to TRBD1. V trimming: 7 bases; J trimming: 4 bases; junction bases outside the gene matches: 3. The CDR3 sequence is 13 residues long. Germline V gene data show CDR1 as SEHNR and CDR2 as FQNEAQ (reference sequence).

The chain is built from TRBV5-5 and TRBJ2-7, with 9 bases identical to TRBD1. This CDR3 is 13 amino acids long. Looked up from germline, CDR1 is SGHKS and CDR2 is YYEKEE (reference sequence). The J segment lost 12 bases and the V segment lost 4 bases, leaving 11 bases of the junction unmatched. Here the CDR3 reads CASSTRTGDSLYF. DNA of the CDR3: TGTGCCAGCAGCACAAGGACAGGGGATAGTCTGTACTTC.

The chain combines TRBV6-4 with TRBJ1-2; TRBD1 is a possible D gene (5 bases). V dropped 2 bases and J dropped 7 bases, with 17 bases sitting between them. Germline V lookup: CDR1 MRHNA, CDR2 SNTAGT. The CDR3 runs to 15 residues. The CDR3 sequence is CASSDKGWPGGGYTF. The CDR3 nucleotides read TGTGCCAGCAGTGACAAAGGGTGGCCGGGGGGTGGCTACACCTTC.